The rows below give T cell receptor beta chains drawn from one sample of a study of OX40 agonist ivuxolimab in advanced cancers. TCRdb's table, derived via immunoSEQ multiplex PCR, lists solely in-frame clones and lacks some. The sample holds 30,000 to 40,000 clones; around 76% are singletons and the top ten take about 22%. The sample consisted of CD4+ or CD8+ T cells sorted from blood, taken in a trial of the OX40 agonist ivuxolimab. The receptor source for this set is an adult with an advanced solid tumor such as melanoma, head and neck, liver or kidney cancer. Both conserved end residues are part of each CDR3. Fields, in order: V gene, J gene, D gene, clone size, CDR3 protein, CDR3 DNA. D genes are given only for firm matches. The size entry is marked missing in some rows and otherwise reads once, few, many or a size class.

>TRBV30|TRBJ2-5|NA|once
CARSPGWGETQYF
TGTGCCCGGAGTCCCGGGTGGGGAGAGACCCAGTACTTC
>TRBV21-1|TRBJ2-7|NA|NA
CASSTAPSGFPYEQYF
TGTGCCAGCAGCACGGCCCCCTCGGGTTTCCCCTACGAGCAGTACTTC
>TRBV2|TRBJ2-6|NA|NA
CASSVEGTGANVLTF
TGTGCCAGCAGTGTCGAGGGAACGGGGGCCAACGTCCTGACTTTC
>TRBV27|TRBJ1-4|NA|NA
CASSLGGAAANEKLFF
TGTGCCAGCAGTTTAGGTGGGGCAGCGGCTAATGAAAAACTGTTTTTT
>TRBV11-2|TRBJ2-1|TRBD2|NA
CASSLVPAGGAYNEQFF
TGTGCCAGCAGCTTAGTCCCAGCGGGAGGCGCCTACAATGAGCAGTTCTTC
>TRBV7-3|TRBJ2-5|NA|few
CASSLTRAGVGETQYF
TGTGCCAGCAGCTTAACTCGGGCAGGGGTAGGGGAGACCCAGTACTTC
>TRBV30|TRBJ2-5|NA|NA
CATDPGIQETQYF
TGTGCCACCGACCCAGGGATTCAAGAGACCCAGTACTTC
>TRBV6-6|TRBJ1-1|NA|NA
CASRSGHLNTEAFF
TGTGCCAGCAGGTCGGGACACCTGAACACTGAAGCTTTCTTT
>TRBV10-2|TRBJ1-2|NA|NA
CASSVGNGYTF
TGCGCCAGCAGTGTCGGGAATGGCTACACCTTC
>TRBV15|TRBJ1-1|NA|NA
CATSRGRQNTEAFF
TGTGCCACCAGCAGGGGAAGGCAAAACACTGAAGCTTTCTTT
>TRBV6-1|TRBJ2-1|NA|NA
CASSEEGRRANEQFF
TGTGCCAGCAGTGAAGAAGGACGGCGTGCCAATGAGCAGTTCTTC
>TRBV7-2|TRBJ2-7|NA|NA
CASSLRGYEQYF
TGTGCCAGCAGCTTAAGGGGGTACGAGCAGTACTTC
>TRBV5-5|TRBJ2-5|NA|NA
CASSLATSLETQYF
TGTGCCAGCAGCTTGGCAACTAGTCTAGAGACCCAGTACTTC
>TRBV7-3|TRBJ1-3|NA|NA
CASRPRRSSGNTIYF
TGTGCCAGCAGGCCCCGCCGGAGCTCTGGAAACACCATATATTTT
>TRBV11-2|TRBJ2-3|NA|NA
CASSFSGQSTDTQYF
TGTGCCAGCAGCTTTTCCGGCCAAAGCACAGATACGCAGTATTTT
>TRBV7-9|TRBJ1-1|NA|NA
CASSLGYERNTEAFF
TGTGCCAGCAGCTTAGGCTACGAGAGAAACACTGAAGCTTTCTTT
>TRBV9|TRBJ2-3|NA|NA
CASSVEWRSLGTQYF
TGTGCCAGCAGCGTAGAATGGAGGTCCTTGGGGACGCAGTATTTT
>TRBV2|TRBJ1-3|NA|NA
CASKGGQHSSNTIYF
TGTGCCAGCAAGGGGGGACAACACTCTTCAAACACCATATATTTT
>TRBV20-1|TRBJ2-3|TRBD2|NA
CSALGGGTQYF
TGCAGTGCTTTGGGGGGGGGTACGCAGTATTTT
>TRBV4-2|TRBJ2-7|NA|NA
CASSLVGGSYEQYF
TGTGCCAGCAGCTTAGTAGGCGGATCCTACGAGCAGTACTTC
>TRBV28|TRBJ2-6|TRBD1|once
CASRRDRATGANVLTF
TGTGCCAGCCGTCGGGACAGGGCGACTGGGGCCAACGTCCTGACTTTC
>TRBV6-5|TRBJ1-5|NA|NA
CASGKGGGGNQPQHF
TGTGCCAGCGGCAAGGGGGGAGGGGGCAATCAGCCCCAGCATTTT
>TRBV7-2|TRBJ2-5|TRBD2|NA
CASSLGLAVPLHQYF
TGTGCCAGCAGCTTGGGACTAGCGGTACCCCTGCACCAGTACTTC
>TRBV5-1|TRBJ1-1|TRBD1|NA
CASSLDRGRTEAFF
TGCGCCAGCAGCCTGGACAGGGGGAGAACTGAAGCTTTCTTT
>TRBV11-2|TRBJ1-1|NA|NA
CASSRGNLNTEAFF
TGTGCCAGCAGCCGCGGTAACTTGAACACTGAAGCTTTCTTT
>TRBV5-1|TRBJ2-3|NA|NA
CASSLSGDYTDTQYF
TGCGCCAGCAGCTTATCAGGGGACTACACAGATACGCAGTATTTT
>TRBV5-4|TRBJ2-5|NA|NA
CASSLASRQETQYF
TGTGCCAGCAGCTTGGCCTCACGGCAAGAGACCCAGTACTTC
>TRBV4-1|TRBJ2-7|NA|NA
CASSQVPASWPQQYF
TGCGCCAGCAGCCAAGTTCCGGCATCTTGGCCCCAGCAGTACTTC
>TRBV6-5|TRBJ1-1|TRBD1|NA
CASSYDRASTEAFF
TGTGCCAGCAGTTACGACAGGGCGTCCACTGAAGCTTTCTTT
>TRBV7-9|TRBJ1-4|NA|NA
CASSLDGAFLEKLFF
TGTGCCAGCAGCTTAGATGGGGCCTTCCTTGAAAAACTGTTTTTT
>TRBV6-5|TRBJ1-1|NA|NA
CASSRDVNTEAFF
TGTGCCAGCAGTAGGGACGTGAACACTGAAGCTTTCTTT
>TRBV6-6|TRBJ2-5|TRBD1|NA
CASSMQGDQETQYF
TGTGCCAGCAGTATGCAGGGGGATCAAGAGACCCAGTACTTC